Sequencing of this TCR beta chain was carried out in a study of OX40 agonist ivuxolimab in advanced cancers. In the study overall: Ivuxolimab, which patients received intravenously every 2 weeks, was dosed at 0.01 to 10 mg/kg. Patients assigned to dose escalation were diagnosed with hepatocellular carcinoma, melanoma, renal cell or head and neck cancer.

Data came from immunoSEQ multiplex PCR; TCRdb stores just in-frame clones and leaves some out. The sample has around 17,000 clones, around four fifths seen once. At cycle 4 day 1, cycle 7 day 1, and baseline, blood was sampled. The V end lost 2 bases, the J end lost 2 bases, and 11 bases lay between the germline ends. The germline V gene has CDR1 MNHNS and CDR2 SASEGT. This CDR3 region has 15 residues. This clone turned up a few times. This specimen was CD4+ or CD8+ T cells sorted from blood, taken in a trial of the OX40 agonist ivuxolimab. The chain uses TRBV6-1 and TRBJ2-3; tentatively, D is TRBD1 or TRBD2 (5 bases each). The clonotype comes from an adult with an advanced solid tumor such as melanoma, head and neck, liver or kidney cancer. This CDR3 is CASSESSGHTDTQYF. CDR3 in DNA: TGTGCCAGCAGTGAATCTTCGGGGCACACAGATACGCAGTATTTT.